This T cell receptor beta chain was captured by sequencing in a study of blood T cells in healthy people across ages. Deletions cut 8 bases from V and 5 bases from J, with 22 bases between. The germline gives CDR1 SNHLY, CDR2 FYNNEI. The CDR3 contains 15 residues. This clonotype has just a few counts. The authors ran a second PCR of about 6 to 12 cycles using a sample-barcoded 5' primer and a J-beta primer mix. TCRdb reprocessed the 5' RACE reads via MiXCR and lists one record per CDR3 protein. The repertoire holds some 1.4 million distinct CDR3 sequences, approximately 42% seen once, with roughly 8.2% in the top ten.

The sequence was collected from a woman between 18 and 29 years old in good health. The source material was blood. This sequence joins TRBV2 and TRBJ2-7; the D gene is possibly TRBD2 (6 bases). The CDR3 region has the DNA TGTGCCAGCTCGAAGGGAAGCGGGTTCCCCCACGAGCAGTACTTC. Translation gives CASSKGSGFPHEQYF.